This entry is about one TCR beta chain. The CDR3 runs to 16 residues. CDR1 LNHNV and CDR2 YYDKDF come from the germline V gene (reference sequence). V shed 2 bases and J 7 bases; nucleotides not matched to a gene: 11. These data are taken from a study of technical replicates of blood from a handful of donors. TCRdb keeps only in-frame clones here, not all; method: immunoSEQ multiplex PCR. The data hold tens of thousands of clones, with 91% observed a single time. Sequences were obtained from T cells isolated from PBMCs. The chain recombines TRBV15 with TRBJ2-7; 10 bases map to TRBD1. This clonotype was sampled from a human donor in good health. Some clones in this sample may be carry-over from other donors' samples. The CDR3 bases are TGTGCCACCAGCAGAATCCGGTTGACAGGGGGCAGTGAGCAGTACTTC. This translates into CATSRIRLTGGSEQYF.